Each of the 32 T cell receptor beta chains below was sequenced from the same sample in a study of shared clonotypes between healthy human individuals. Some clones are missing from TCRdb's copy, which holds only in-frame ones; the method was immunoSEQ multiplex PCR. This sample has a few million clones; 90% to 96% occur once, and the top ten carry roughly 0.13%. The specimen sequenced was naive CD4+ T cells sorted from blood. The subset denotes: CD45RA+ positively selected. Every receptor here comes from a man between 18 and 35 years old in good health.

Of note for this clone: This CDR3 is also generated by other DNA sequences in the sample. This chain connects TRBV18 to TRBJ1-3, with D unclear. Germline CDR1 is KGHSH and CDR2 is LQKENI. The CDR3 is 14 amino acids. Trimming cost V 3 bases and J 0 bases, with 6 bases left between them. CDR3 nucleotide sequence: TGTGCCAGCTCACCGGATATCTCTGGAAACACCATATATTTT. This gives the protein CASSPDISGNTIYF.

The chain joins TRBV4-1 to TRBJ1-2, with 7 bases matching TRBD1. The CDR3 consists of 17 residues. V lost 1 base and J lost 8; bases outside the gene matches: 16. In germline, CDR1 is MGHRA, CDR2 YSYEKL. As DNA, the CDR3 is TGCGCCAGCAGCCAAGGTCTTGGCCTAGGGGGACAGAACGGCTACACCTTC. It codes for CASSQGLGLGGQNGYTF.

The rearrangement links TRBV19 to TRBJ1-2; D uncertain. Germline V lookup: CDR1 LNHDA, CDR2 SQIVND (reference sequence). The CDR3 is 17 residues long. V shed 5 bases and J shed 1 base, with 20 bases lying between them. The CDR3 region has the DNA TGTGCCAGTAGTTCGGGTCCCCTTCAATTCCTTAACTATGGCTACACCTTC. It specifies CASSSGPLQFLNYGYTF.

As to this clone: Other DNA sequences in this specimen translate into the identical CDR3. The chain employs TRBV29-1 and TRBJ1-3; the D is unclear. Germline loops: CDR1 SQVTM, CDR2 ANQGSEA. The V end was cut by 2 bases, the J end by 0 bases, with 2 bases between. The CDR3 has 12 residues. The CDR3 reads CSVETSGNTIYF. CDR3 bases: TGCAGCGTTGAAACCTCTGGAAACACCATATATTTT.

The chain carries TRBV6-5 and TRBJ2-1, with 12 bases matching TRBD2. Germline assignment: CDR1 MNHEY and CDR2 SVGAGI. The CDR3 extends over 14 amino acids. V shed 6 bases, J shed 12 bases, and the junction held 9 bases outside the gene matches. CDR3 in amino acids: CASSRLAGEGGQFF. CDR3 coding DNA: TGTGCCAGCAGCCGACTAGCGGGGGAGGGTGGGCAGTTCTTC.

In DNA, the CDR3 is TGTGCCAGCAGTTACCAGACAGGGAACATTCAGTACTTC. This gives the protein CASSYQTGNIQYF. The chain is built from TRBV6-6 and TRBJ2-4; 7 bases line up with TRBD1. Germline V CDR1 and CDR2: MNHNY, SVGAGI (reference sequence). CDR3 length equals 13 residues. Trimming at V came to 2 bases and at J to 7 bases, leaving 2 bases not matched to a gene.

This chain uses TRBV6-6 with TRBJ1-1, with D possibly being TRBD1 (5 bases). V shed 5 bases and J shed 10 bases, with 14 bases lying between them. The V gene's germline CDR1 is MNHNY and CDR2 SVGAGI (reference sequence). This CDR3 spans 12 amino acids. CDR3 coding DNA: TGTGCCAGCAGTAGGGACGGGGGAGTAGCTTTCTTT. It translates to CASSRDGGVAFF.

The gene calls are TRBV6-6 and TRBJ1-2; D gene unclear. The CDR3 spans 16 residues. V was trimmed by 4 bases and J by 2 bases, leaving 17 bases between them. CDR1 is MNHNY, CDR2 SVGAGI, per germline (reference sequence). The CDR3, as DNA: TGTGCCAGCAGTTCTACCCGGAACGAGGGAAACTATGGCTACACCTTC. As protein: CASSSTRNEGNYGYTF.

The chain combines TRBV30 with TRBJ2-6; no clear D gene. The CDR3 length is 14 residues. Germline lookup yields CDR1 GTSNPN and CDR2 SVGIG (reference sequence). V lost 5 bases and J lost 0, with 8 bases in between. CDR3 sequence (DNA): TGTGCCTGGGGTGGAGACTCTGGGGCCAACGTCCTGACTTTC. Protein sequence: CAWGGDSGANVLTF. The full variable domain, in which reference TRBV30 and TRBJ2-6 provide the parts outside the CDR3, is SQTIHQWPATLVQPVGSPLSLECTVEGTSNPNLYWYRQAAGRGLQLLFYSVGIGQISSEVPQNLSASRPQDRQFILSSKKLLLSDSGFYLCAWGGDSGANVLTFGAGSRLTVL.

This clone was observed once. Other DNA sequences in the sample encode the same CDR3. The chain is built from TRBV5-1 and TRBJ1-1; tentative D call: TRBD1 (5 bases). The CDR3 covers 13 residues. Germline lookup yields CDR1 SGHRS and CDR2 YFSETQ. Trimming took 4 bases from V and 1 from J, leaving 8 bases between them. This CDR3 is CASSAQENTEAFF. CDR3 DNA: TGCGCCAGCAGCGCACAGGAGAACACTGAAGCTTTCTTT.

As to this clone: Other nucleotide sequences in the sample specify the same CDR3. The J gene is TRBJ2-7, the V gene TRBV29-1; D ambiguous. The V end lost 4 bases, the J end lost 0 bases, and 10 bases lay between the germline ends. The germline gives CDR1 SQVTM, CDR2 ANQGSEA. The CDR3 loop spans 13 amino acids. CDR3 loop: CSVGAGISYEQYF. CDR3 DNA sequence: TGCAGCGTTGGGGCAGGCATCTCCTACGAGCAGTACTTC.

This chain connects TRBV28 to TRBJ2-1; D not resolved. The CDR3 contains 12 residues. The germline gives CDR1 MDHEN, CDR2 SYDVKM. V was cut by 3 bases and J by 7 bases, with 7 bases left in between. CDR3 protein: CASSFLPNEQFF. In nucleotides, the CDR3 is TGTGCCAGCAGTTTTCTCCCTAATGAGCAGTTCTTC.

V usage is TRBV5-1 and J usage is TRBJ1-4; TRBD1 matches 8 bases. The J segment lost 4 bases and the V segment lost 2 bases, leaving 7 bases of the junction unmatched. Germline values: CDR1 SGHRS, CDR2 YFSETQ. The CDR3 is made up of 16 amino acids. The CDR3 DNA reads TGCGCCAGCAGCTTAGGACAGGGCGAACGTAATGAAAAACTGTTTTTT. This gives the protein CASSLGQGERNEKLFF.

The chain has TRBV13 and TRBJ2-3; a weak D match, TRBD2 (5 bases). Trimming pared 3 bases from V and 9 bases from J, leaving 19 bases between. Germline values: CDR1 PRHDT, CDR2 FYEKMQ (reference sequence). The CDR3 covers 15 residues. The DNA for the CDR3 is TGTGCCAGCAGCTTCCGAGCGGTCTCACAGATAACGCAGTATTTT. Its protein is CASSFRAVSQITQYF.

The chain uses TRBV27 and TRBJ2-6; D perhaps matches TRBD1 (6 bases). Trimming cost V 2 bases and J 0 bases, with 11 bases left between them. Germline CDR1 and CDR2: MNHEY and SMNVEV (reference sequence). The CDR3 extends over 17 amino acids. Here the CDR3 reads CASSLDRSRSGANVLTF. The CDR3 nucleotides read TGTGCCAGCAGTTTAGACAGGTCCCGCTCTGGGGCCAACGTCCTGACTTTC.

This clone was recorded once. V and J are TRBV10-3 and TRBJ2-1; the match to TRBD2 covers 8 bases. Germline CDR1 ENHRY, CDR2 SYGVKD. This CDR3 has 17 residues. Unmatched junction bases numbered 10, after V lost 5 bases and J lost 1 base. The CDR3 protein is CAISPLAEVGSYNEQFF. Here the CDR3 DNA reads TGTGCCATCAGTCCACTAGCGGAAGTTGGGTCCTACAATGAGCAGTTCTTC.

V usage is TRBV6-5 and J usage is TRBJ2-7; TRBD2 matches at 7 bases. The CDR3 spans 14 residues. The trim removed 7 bases at V and 5 bases at J, leaving 11 bases unmatched. The germline V gene has CDR1 MNHEY and CDR2 SVGAGI. CDR3 bases: TGTGCCAGCAAGGGGCAGCGGGATCGGAACGAGCAGTACTTC. This gives the protein CASKGQRDRNEQYF.

The chain links TRBV5-6 to TRBJ2-2; perhaps TRBD2 as D (6 bases). This CDR3 comprises 16 residues. Germline loops: CDR1 SGHDT, CDR2 YYEEEE. The V end was cut by 5 bases, the J end by 1 base, with 15 bases between. In nucleotides, the CDR3 is TGTGCCAGCAGACCGTCTAGCGCGGGGAACACCGGGGAGCTGTTTTTT. Its protein product is CASRPSSAGNTGELFF.

The V and J genes are TRBV5-1 and TRBJ2-2; 7 bases line up with TRBD2. Germline V gives CDR1 SGHRS, CDR2 YFSETQ. The CDR3 is 17 residues long. V lost 0 bases to trimming and J lost 4 bases; unmatched junction nucleotides: 9. As DNA, the CDR3 is TGCGCCAGCAGCTTGGCCGGGGGGTTCCTATTCACCGGGGAGCTGTTTTTT. Translation gives CASSLAGGFLFTGELFF.

The rearrangement uses TRBV19 and TRBJ1-5, with D perhaps matching TRBD1 (6 bases). V was shortened by 6 bases and J by 2 bases, with 14 bases between the two germline ends. This CDR3 contains 15 residues. Per germline, CDR1 LNHDA and CDR2 SQIVND (reference sequence). This CDR3 reads CASRTYREGNQPQHF. Here the CDR3 DNA reads TGTGCCAGTAGAACATACAGGGAGGGCAATCAGCCCCAGCATTTT.

This chain connects TRBV9 to TRBJ2-7; D is unresolved. The V gene lost 3 bases and the J gene lost 6 bases, with 13 bases spanning the gap. CDR3 length: 13 residues. The germline V gene has CDR1 SGDLS and CDR2 YYNGEE. The CDR3, as DNA: TGTGCCAGCAGCGCTACAAGTTTAGGCGAGCAGTACTTC. This encodes CASSATSLGEQYF. Full variable domain (missing parts from reference TRBV9 and TRBJ2-7): DSGVTQTPKHLITATGQRVTLRCSPRSGDLSVYWYQQSLDQGLQFLIQYYNGEERAKGNILERFSAQQFPDLHSELNLSSLELGDSALYFCASSATSLGEQYFGPGTRLTVT.

The chain employs TRBV7-9 and TRBJ2-7, with D unclear. The CDR3 is 16 residues long. The germline V and J ends were trimmed by 1 base and 2 bases, with 15 bases remaining between them. Germline V CDR1 and CDR2: SEHNR, FQNEAQ (reference sequence). CDR3 DNA sequence: TGTGCCAGCAGCTTAGGGCTCCGGGCCAGCGCCTACGAGCAGTACTTC. It is translated as CASSLGLRASAYEQYF.

V usage is TRBV7-2 and J usage is TRBJ1-6; D ambiguous. The V end lost 6 bases, the J end lost 3 bases, and 12 bases lay between the germline ends. Germline CDR1 reads SGHTA; CDR2 reads FQGNSA. CDR3 size: 15 residues. The CDR3 protein is CASSNSRGYNSPLHF. CDR3 coding DNA: TGTGCCAGCAGTAACAGTCGCGGCTATAATTCACCCCTCCACTTT. Filled out from reference TRBV7-2 and TRBJ1-6, the complete variable domain reads GAGVSQSPSNKVTEKGKDVELRCDPISGHTALYWYRQSLGQGLEFLIYFQGNSAPDKSGLPSDRFSAERTGGSVSTLTIQRTQQEDSAVYLCASSNSRGYNSPLHFGNGTRLTVT.

This clone showed up just once. J is TRBJ2-1 and V is TRBV12-1; TRBD2 reflects the table's D call only, with no check against the DNA. TRBV12-1 is a listed pseudogene. The CDR3 covers 16 residues. CDR3: CASSFKGLAGYNEQFF. The CDR3 DNA is TGTGCCAGCAGCTTTAAGGGGCTAGCGGGATACAATGAGCAGTTCTTC.

The gene calls are TRBV7-9 and TRBJ2-1, with 8 bases matching TRBD2. Germline loops: CDR1 SEHNR, CDR2 FQNEAQ (reference sequence). V lost 4 bases to trimming and J lost 9 bases; unmatched junction nucleotides: 11. The CDR3 loop spans 15 amino acids. This chain's CDR3 is CASSSTGTSIGEQFF. The CDR3 region has the DNA TGTGCCAGCAGCTCAACCGGGACTAGTATTGGTGAGCAGTTCTTC.

The chain uses TRBV18 and TRBJ2-7; no clear D. The V gene's germline CDR1 is KGHSH and CDR2 LQKENI. Trimming stripped 2 bases from V and 3 bases from J, with 11 bases between. CDR3 size: 14 residues. The CDR3 nucleotides read TGTGCCAGCTCACCAGGAAGCCAGAACTACGAGCAGTACTTC. Translated, it gives CASSPGSQNYEQYF.

In its sample, this clone was seen once. This sequence joins TRBV10-1 and TRBJ2-3; 7 nucleotides agree with TRBD2. V lost 0 bases and J lost 2; bases outside the gene matches: 8. This CDR3 is 17 amino acids long. Per germline, CDR1 WNHNN and CDR2 SYGVQD (reference sequence). CDR3 bases: TGCGCCAGCAGTGAGTCGTCAGCGGGACCCTCCACAGATACGCAGTATTTT. This gives the protein CASSESSAGPSTDTQYF.

V gene TRBV15 combines with J gene TRBJ1-3; D possibly corresponds to TRBD1 (6 bases). CDR3 length: 18 amino acids. V was cut by 0 bases and J by 1 base, with 16 bases left in between. Per the germline V gene, CDR1 is LNHNV and CDR2 is YYDKDF (reference sequence). Here the CDR3 DNA reads TGTGCCACCAGCAGAGATGGGGGGGGCAAGGCGTCTGGAAACACCATATATTTT. This gives the protein CATSRDGGGKASGNTIYF. The full variable domain, in which reference TRBV15 and TRBJ1-3 provide the parts outside the CDR3, is DAMVIQNPRYQVTQFGKPVTLSCSQTLNHNVMYWYQQKSSQAPKLLFHYYDKDFNNEADTPDNFQSRRPNTSFCFLDIRSPGLGDTAMYLCATSRDGGGKASGNTIYFGEGSWLTVV.

This chain connects TRBV7-3 to TRBJ1-1; D gene unclear. V shed 5 bases and J shed 2 bases, with 9 bases lying between them. CDR3 length: 13 amino acids. Germline assignment: CDR1 SGHTA and CDR2 FQGTGA. The CDR3 bases are TGTGCCAGCAGCATGTCAGCCAACACTGAAGCTTTCTTT. Amino acid sequence: CASSMSANTEAFF.

The rearrangement links TRBV6-6 to TRBJ2-5, with 8 positions matching TRBD2. Germline CDR1 and CDR2: MNHNY and SVGAGI (reference sequence). This CDR3 is built from 15 residues. Unmatched junction bases numbered 5, after V lost 0 bases and J lost 5 bases. The CDR3 DNA sequence: TGTGCCAGCAGTTACTCGAACCCGGGGGGGGAGACCCAGTACTTC. This sequence encodes CASSYSNPGGETQYF.

The chain uses TRBV19 and TRBJ1-2; no definite D call. The CDR3 loop spans 13 amino acids. Trimming took off 6 bases at V and 6 bases at J, with 14 bases between the two ends. Germline CDR1 LNHDA, CDR2 SQIVND (reference sequence). CDR3 sequence (DNA): TGTGCCAGTAGCGTCCTACGGTGGGATGGCTACACCTTC. Protein: CASSVLRWDGYTF.

The chain uses TRBV9 and TRBJ1-6; TRBD1 might be the D (6 bases). V was clipped by 4 bases and J by 9 bases, with 14 bases between them. CDR3 size: 14 residues. The V gene's germline CDR1 is SGDLS and CDR2 YYNGEE. CDR3 sequence reads: CASSPRQAVSPLHF. The CDR3 DNA sequence: TGTGCCAGCAGCCCGAGACAGGCCGTTTCACCCCTCCACTTT.